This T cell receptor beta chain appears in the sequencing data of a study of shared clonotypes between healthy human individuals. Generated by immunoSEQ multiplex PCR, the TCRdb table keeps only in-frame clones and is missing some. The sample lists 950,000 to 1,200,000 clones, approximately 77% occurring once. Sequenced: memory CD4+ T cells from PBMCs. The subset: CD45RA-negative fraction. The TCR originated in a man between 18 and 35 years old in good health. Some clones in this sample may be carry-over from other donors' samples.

In DNA, the CDR3 is TGTGCCAGCTCACCACGCCTTCAGGGGACCAACACTGAAGCTTTCTTT. Its translation: CASSPRLQGTNTEAFF. The chain uses TRBV18 and TRBJ1-1; a possible D gene is TRBD1 (6 bases). V was cut by 1 base and J by 2 bases, with 14 bases left in between. This CDR3 region has 16 residues. The germline CDR1 and CDR2 sequences are KGHSH and LQKENI.